The T cell receptor beta chain described here comes from a study of cytotoxic CD8 clonotypes in ibrutinib-treated CLL. Data came from immunoSEQ multiplex PCR; TCRdb stores just in-frame clones and leaves some out. Seen here are 90,000 to 100,000 clones, approximately 82% observed once, and the top ten hold about 32%. The germline V gene encodes CDR1 SQVTM and CDR2 ANQGSEA. CDR3 size: 12 residues. V lost 4 bases, J lost 0 bases, and 7 bases lay in between. The chain employs TRBV29-1 and TRBJ2-7; D is unresolved. The starting material was PBMCs, obtained after 12 months of ibrutinib treatment. The sequence derives from a human donor with chronic lymphocytic leukemia. CDR3 DNA: TGCAGCGTTGGTGGAAGCTCCTACGAGCAGTACTTC. Its protein product is CSVGGSSYEQYF.